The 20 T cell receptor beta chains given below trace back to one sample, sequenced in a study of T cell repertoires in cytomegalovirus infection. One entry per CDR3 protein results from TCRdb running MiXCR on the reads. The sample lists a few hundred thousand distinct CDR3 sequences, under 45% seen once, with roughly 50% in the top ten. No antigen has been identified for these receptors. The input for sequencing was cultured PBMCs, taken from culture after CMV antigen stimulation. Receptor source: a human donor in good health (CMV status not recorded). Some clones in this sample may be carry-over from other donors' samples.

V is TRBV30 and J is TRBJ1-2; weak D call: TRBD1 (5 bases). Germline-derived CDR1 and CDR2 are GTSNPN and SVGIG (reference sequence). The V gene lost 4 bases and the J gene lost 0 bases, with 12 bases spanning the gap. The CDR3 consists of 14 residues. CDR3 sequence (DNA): TGTGCCTGGACTAGACAGTATACTAACTATGGCTACACCTTC. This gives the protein CAWTRQYTNYGYTF. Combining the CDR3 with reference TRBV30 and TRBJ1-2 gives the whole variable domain SQTIHQWPATLVQPVGSPLSLECTVEGTSNPNLYWYRQAAGRGLQLLFYSVGIGQISSEVPQNLSASRPQDRQFILSSKKLLLSDSGFYLCAWTRQYTNYGYTFGSGTRLTVV.

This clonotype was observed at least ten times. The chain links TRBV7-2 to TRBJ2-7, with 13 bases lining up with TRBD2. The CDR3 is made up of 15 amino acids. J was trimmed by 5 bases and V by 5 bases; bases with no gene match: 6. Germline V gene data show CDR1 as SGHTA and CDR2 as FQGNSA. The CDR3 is CASSATSGRGHEQYF. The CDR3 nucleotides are TGTGCCAGCAGCGCAACTAGCGGGAGGGGACACGAGCAGTACTTC.

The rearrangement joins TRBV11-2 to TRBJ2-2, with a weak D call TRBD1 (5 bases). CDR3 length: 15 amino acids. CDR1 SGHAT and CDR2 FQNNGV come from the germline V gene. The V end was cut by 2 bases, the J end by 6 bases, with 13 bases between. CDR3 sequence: CASSLMGRLAGELFF. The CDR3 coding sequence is TGTGCCAGCAGCTTAATGGGGCGACTCGCCGGGGAGCTGTTTTTT.

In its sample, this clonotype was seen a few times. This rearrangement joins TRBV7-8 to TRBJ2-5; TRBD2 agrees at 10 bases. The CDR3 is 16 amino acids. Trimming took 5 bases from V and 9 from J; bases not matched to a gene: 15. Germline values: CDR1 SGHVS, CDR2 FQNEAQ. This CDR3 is CASSPSASGGPQAQYF. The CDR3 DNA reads TGTGCCAGCAGCCCCAGCGCTAGCGGGGGACCTCAGGCCCAGTACTTC.

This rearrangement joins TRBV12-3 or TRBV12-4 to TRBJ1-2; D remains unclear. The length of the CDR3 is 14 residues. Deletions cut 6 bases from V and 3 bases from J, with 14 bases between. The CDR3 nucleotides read TGTGCCAGCAGCCCTGGCAGGCTCCACTATGGCTACACCTTC. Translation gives CASSPGRLHYGYTF.

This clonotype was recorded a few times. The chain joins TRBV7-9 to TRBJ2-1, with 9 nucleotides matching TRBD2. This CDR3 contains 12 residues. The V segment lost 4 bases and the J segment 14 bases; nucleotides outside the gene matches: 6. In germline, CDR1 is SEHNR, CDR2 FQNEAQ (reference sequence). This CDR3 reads CASSSRGGAKFF. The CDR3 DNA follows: TGTGCCAGCAGCTCGCGCGGGGGGGCTAAGTTCTTC.

The CDR3 nucleotides read TGTGCCAGTCGGACAGGGGGAACCTACGAGCAGTACTTC. It yields the protein CASRTGGTYEQYF. The rearrangement joins TRBV6-1 to TRBJ2-7; TRBD1 agrees at 10 bases. The CDR3 has 13 amino acids. Germline CDR1 and CDR2: MNHNS and SASEGT. V trimming: 9 bases; J trimming: 2 bases; junction bases outside the gene matches: 4.

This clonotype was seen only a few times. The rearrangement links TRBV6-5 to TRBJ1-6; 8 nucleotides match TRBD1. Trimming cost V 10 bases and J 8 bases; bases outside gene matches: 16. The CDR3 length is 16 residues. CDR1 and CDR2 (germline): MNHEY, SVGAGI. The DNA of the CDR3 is TGTGCCACCGGGAGGTGGACAGGGAAGGGCGATTCACCCCTCCACTTT. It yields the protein CATGRWTGKGDSPLHF.

The CDR3 DNA follows: TGTGCCATCGGGACAGGCTCCGGCCGCATGAACACTGAAGCTTTCTTT. It specifies CAIGTGSGRMNTEAFF. The J gene is TRBJ1-1, the V gene TRBV10-3; TRBD1 aligns across 8 bases. Trimming cost V 8 bases and J 0 bases; bases outside gene matches: 11. CDR3 size: 16 residues. Germline V gives CDR1 ENHRY, CDR2 SYGVKD.

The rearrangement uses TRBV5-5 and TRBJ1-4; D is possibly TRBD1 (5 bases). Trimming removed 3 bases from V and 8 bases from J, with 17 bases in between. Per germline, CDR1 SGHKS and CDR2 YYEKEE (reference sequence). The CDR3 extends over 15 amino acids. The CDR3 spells CASSSQARGTEKLFF. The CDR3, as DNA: TGTGCCAGCAGCTCCCAGGCCCGGGGGACCGAAAAACTGTTTTTT. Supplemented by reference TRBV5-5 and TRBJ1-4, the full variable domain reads DAGVTQSPTHLIKTRGQQVTLRCSPISGHKSVSWYQQVLGQGPQFIFQYYEKEERGRGNFPDRFSARQFPNYSSELNVNALLLGDSALYLCASSSQARGTEKLFFGSGTQLSVL.

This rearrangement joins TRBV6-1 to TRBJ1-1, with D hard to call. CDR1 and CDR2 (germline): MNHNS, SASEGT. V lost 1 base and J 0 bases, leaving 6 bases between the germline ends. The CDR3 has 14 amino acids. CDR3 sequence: CASSEVAVNTEAFF. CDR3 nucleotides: TGTGCCAGCAGTGAAGTGGCGGTGAACACTGAAGCTTTCTTT.

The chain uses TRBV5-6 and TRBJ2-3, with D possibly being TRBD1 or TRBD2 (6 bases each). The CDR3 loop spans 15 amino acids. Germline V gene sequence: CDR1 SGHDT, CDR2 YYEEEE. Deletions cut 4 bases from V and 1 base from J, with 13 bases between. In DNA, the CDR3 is TGTGCCAGCAGCCCGGGGGCAACACGCACAGATACGCAGTATTTT. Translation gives CASSPGATRTDTQYF.

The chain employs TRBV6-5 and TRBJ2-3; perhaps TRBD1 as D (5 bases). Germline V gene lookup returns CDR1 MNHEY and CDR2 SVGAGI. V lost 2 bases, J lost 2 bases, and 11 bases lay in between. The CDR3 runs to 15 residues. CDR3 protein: CASSYRTPLTDTQYF. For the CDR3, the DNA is TGTGCCAGCAGTTACCGGACACCCCTCACAGATACGCAGTATTTT.

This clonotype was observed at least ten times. CDR3 DNA sequence: TGTGCCAGCAGCCTAGGGAGTTCGGGGTTGGGGCAAGAGACCCAGTACTTC. It translates to CASSLGSSGLGQETQYF. The chain joins TRBV7-2 to TRBJ2-5, with D possibly being TRBD2 (5 bases). Trimming took 5 bases from V and 2 from J, leaving 21 bases between them. This CDR3 has 17 residues. Germline V gives CDR1 SGHTA, CDR2 FQGNSA.

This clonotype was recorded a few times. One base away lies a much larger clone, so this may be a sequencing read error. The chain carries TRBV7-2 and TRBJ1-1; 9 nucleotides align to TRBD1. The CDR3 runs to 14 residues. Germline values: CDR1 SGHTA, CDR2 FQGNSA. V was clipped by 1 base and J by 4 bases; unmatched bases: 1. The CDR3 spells CASSLETGGTEAFF. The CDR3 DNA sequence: TGTGCCAGCAGCTTAGAGACAGGGGGCACTGAAGCTTTCTTT.

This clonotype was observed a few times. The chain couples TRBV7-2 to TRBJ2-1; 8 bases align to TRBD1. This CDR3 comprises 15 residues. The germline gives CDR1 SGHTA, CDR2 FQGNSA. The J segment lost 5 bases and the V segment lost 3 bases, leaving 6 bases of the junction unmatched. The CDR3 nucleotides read TGTGCCAGCAGCTTTGACAGGGGATCGAACAATGAGCAGTTCTTC. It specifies CASSFDRGSNNEQFF.

The CDR3 DNA follows: TGTGCCAGTAGTATCAGAACTAGCGGGGTAGAAGAGACCCAGTACTTC. This encodes CASSIRTSGVEETQYF. The J gene is TRBJ2-5, the V gene TRBV19, with 10 nucleotides matching TRBD2. The CDR3 runs to 16 residues. The V gene end was trimmed by 3 bases and the J gene end by 3 bases; junction bases not matched to a gene: 7. Looked up from germline, CDR1 is LNHDA and CDR2 is SQIVND (reference sequence).

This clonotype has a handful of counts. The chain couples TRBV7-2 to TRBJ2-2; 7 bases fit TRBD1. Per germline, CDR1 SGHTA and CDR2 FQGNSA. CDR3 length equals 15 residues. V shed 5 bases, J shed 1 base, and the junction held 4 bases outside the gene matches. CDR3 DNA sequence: TGTGCCAGCAGCGAGGGACAGTTGAACACCGGGGAGCTGTTTTTT. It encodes CASSEGQLNTGELFF.

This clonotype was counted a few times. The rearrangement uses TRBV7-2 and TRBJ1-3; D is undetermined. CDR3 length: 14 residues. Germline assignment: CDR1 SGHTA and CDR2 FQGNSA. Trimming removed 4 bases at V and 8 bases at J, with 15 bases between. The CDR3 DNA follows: TGTGCCAGCAGCTCGACTAGAGGAGCGTACACCATATATTTT. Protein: CASSSTRGAYTIYF.

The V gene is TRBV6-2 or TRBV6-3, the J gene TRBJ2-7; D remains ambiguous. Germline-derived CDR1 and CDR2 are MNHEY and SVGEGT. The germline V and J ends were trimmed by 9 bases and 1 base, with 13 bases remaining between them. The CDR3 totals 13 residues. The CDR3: CASLRIGSYEQYF. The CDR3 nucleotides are TGTGCCAGTTTGAGGATAGGTTCCTACGAGCAGTACTTC.